The clone carrying this TCR beta chain has a handful of counts. The sample belongs to a study of post-analysis software for immune sequencing data. Sequencing libraries made from TCR beta cDNA carried unique molecular identifiers. TCRdb ran MiXCR on the PCR reads and lists one entry per CDR3 protein. Of approximately 730,000 distinct CDR3 sequences detected, 25% to 30% appear once; the ten largest clones hold approximately 0.6%. Sequenced: blood. This TCR derives from a girl aged 5-17 years with multiple sclerosis.

CDR3 protein: CASSYDSPSRGYTF. CDR3 nucleotides: TGTGCCAGCAGTTACGACAGTCCCTCTAGGGGCTACACCTTC. The chain has TRBV6-5 and TRBJ1-2; maybe TRBD1 (5 bases). The CDR3 runs to 14 residues. Germline CDR1 MNHEY, CDR2 SVGAGI. V lost 2 bases, J lost 8 bases, and 15 bases lay in between.